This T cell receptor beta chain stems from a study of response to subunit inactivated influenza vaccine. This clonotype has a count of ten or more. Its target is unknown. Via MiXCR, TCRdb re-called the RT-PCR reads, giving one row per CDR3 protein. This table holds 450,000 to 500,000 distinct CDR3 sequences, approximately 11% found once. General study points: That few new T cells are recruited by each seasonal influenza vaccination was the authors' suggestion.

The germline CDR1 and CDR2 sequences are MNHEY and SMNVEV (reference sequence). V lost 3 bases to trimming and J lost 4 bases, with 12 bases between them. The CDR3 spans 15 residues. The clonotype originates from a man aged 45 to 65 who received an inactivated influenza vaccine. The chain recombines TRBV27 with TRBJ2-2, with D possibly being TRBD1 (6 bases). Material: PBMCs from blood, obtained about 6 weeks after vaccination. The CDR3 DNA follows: TGTGCCAGCAGTTTTACAGGGTCGGGCACCGGGGAGCTGTTTTTT. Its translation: CASSFTGSGTGELFF.